This T cell receptor beta chain was identified during a study of radiotherapy plus CTLA-4 blockade in lung cancer (dated by TCRdb to between 2017 and 2018). About the full investigation: Among the enrolled patients, about 19% had an objective response, and 31% reached disease control. Overall results and qualifications from the work: The strongest predictors of response, as reported, were early dynamic changes in blood T cell clones along with a rise in serum interferon-beta after radiation. After treatment with radiotherapy and ipilimumab, TCR clones that originated in tumors expanded in peripheral blood.

With respect to this clone: Its recognized antigen is unknown. Base qualities are not recorded, but no much larger clone differs from it by a single base.

The CDR3 numbers 16 residues from cysteine through phenylalanine. Just CDR3 DNA is preserved here, 48 bases in frame from base 1. The junction carries 18 bases between V and J, which are trimmed by 7 bases and 1 base respectively. From the germline V gene (reference sequence), CDR1 is LNHDA and CDR2 is SQIVND. The library was prepared using the immunoSEQ multiplex PCR assay. Held by TCRdb, this immuneACCESS table contains in-frame sequences only and omits some clones. Under half of the omission traces to an unresolved V gene where checked; the cause of the rest is unknown. The sample table contains some 50,000 clones; only one count was recorded for 65% to 85% of them. The ten largest clones take up approximately 8.3% of the sample. Focal radiation therapy combined with CTLA-4 blockade (ipilimumab) was tested in patients with chemo-refractory metastatic non-small-cell lung cancer.

Recombination linked TRBV19 to TRBJ2-3; TRBD2 is a weak D gene call, 6 bases matching. This receptor was obtained from a human donor with non-small cell lung cancer who had stable disease on radiotherapy plus ipilimumab. This specimen consisted of peripheral blood, obtained from a patient treated with radiotherapy plus ipilimumab. This receptor carries the CDR3 CASTPQEGGGTDTQYF. Here is the DNA: TGTGCCAGTACCCCACAGGAGGGCGGAGGCACAGATACGCAGTATTTT.